The 20 T cell receptor beta chains in this list originate from one sample, sequenced in a study of control samples from healthy donors and cancer patients. TCRdb's copy holds only in-frame clones and misses some; the assay was immunoSEQ multiplex PCR. This sample has some 20,000 clones, with about 86% found just once. Sequenced input: PBMCs. These receptors were collected from a woman aged 70 to 79 with colorectal cancer.

This chain joins TRBV1 and TRBJ2-1; the DNA was not compared with TRBD2, the D call given in the table. TRBV1 corresponds to a pseudogene. The length of the CDR3 is 18 residues. In DNA, the CDR3 is TGCACCAGCAGCCAAGGGCCTCTAGCGGGGAGCTCCTACAATGAGCAGTTCTTC. Translating gives CTSSQGPLAGSSYNEQFF.

This chain connects TRBV24-1 to TRBJ2-1; the D gene is possibly TRBD1 (6 bases). The V gene's germline CDR1 is KGHDR and CDR2 SFDVKD. Trimming removed 6 bases at V and 4 bases at J, with 9 bases between. This CDR3 is built from 13 residues. The CDR3 loop reads CATSTGPYNEQFF. CDR3 DNA: TGTGCCACCAGTACAGGGCCTTACAATGAGCAGTTCTTC.

This clone was seen a few times. The rearrangement links TRBV5-4 to TRBJ2-1; 10 nucleotides align to TRBD2. Germline loops: CDR1 SGHNT, CDR2 YYREEE (reference sequence). This CDR3 contains 15 residues. Trimming removed 4 bases from V and 8 bases from J; junction bases left unmatched: 9. CDR3 nucleotides: TGTGCCAGCAGCCCCCCGGCTAGCGGGAGCTATGAGCAGTTCTTC. This codes for CASSPPASGSYEQFF.

The chain joins TRBV6-2 or TRBV6-3 to TRBJ1-5; TRBD1 matches at 7 bases. V was pared by 5 bases and J by 4 bases, with 5 bases of the junction left unmatched. The germline V gene has CDR1 MNHEY and CDR2 SVGEGT. The CDR3 totals 14 residues. CDR3 in amino acids: CASSKRGPNQPQHF. The CDR3 DNA sequence: TGTGCCAGCAGTAAAAGGGGGCCAAATCAGCCCCAGCATTTT.

V is TRBV10-3 and J is TRBJ1-1, with unresolved D. Trimming pared 2 bases from V and 2 bases from J, leaving 6 bases between. The CDR3 contains 13 residues. The V gene's germline CDR1 is ENHRY and CDR2 SYGVKD. The CDR3 here is CAISERGNTEAFF. CDR3 sequence (DNA): TGTGCCATCAGTGAGCGGGGAAACACTGAAGCTTTCTTT.

This clone showed up just once. V gene TRBV7-9 combines with J gene TRBJ1-2; no clear D. The CDR3 has 14 residues. From germline, CDR1 is SEHNR and CDR2 FQNEAQ (reference sequence). With 5 bases removed from V and 5 bases from J, the gap between germline ends came to 15 bases. CDR3 DNA: TGTGCCAGCAGCCCCAGGACGGAAATTTATGGCTACACCTTC. Translation gives CASSPRTEIYGYTF.

The CDR3 DNA sequence: TGTGCCAGCAGCTGGTTCTCCGGGACAGGGGACACTGAAGCTTTCTTT. It encodes CASSWFSGTGDTEAFF. The chain links TRBV7-9 to TRBJ1-1; 10 bases map to TRBD1. J gave up 3 bases and V 4 bases, and 8 bases lay outside the gene matches. This CDR3 spans 16 amino acids. Germline V gene data show CDR1 as SEHNR and CDR2 as FQNEAQ (reference sequence).

The chain couples TRBV11-2 to TRBJ2-3, with D possibly TRBD2 on 7 matching bases. The CDR3 length is 14 residues. Germline V gives CDR1 SGHAT, CDR2 FQNNGV. Trimming removed 1 base at V and 7 bases at J, with 12 bases between. Here the CDR3 reads CASSLGGGGHTQYF. Here the CDR3 DNA reads TGTGCCAGCAGCTTAGGGGGGGGCGGGCATACGCAGTATTTT.

The genes are TRBV7-8 and TRBJ2-2, with D perhaps TRBD1 or TRBD2 (5 bases each). Trimming pared 8 bases from V and 3 bases from J, leaving 13 bases between. CDR1 and CDR2 from the germline V gene are SGHVS and FQNEAQ. The CDR3 sequence is 14 residues long. The CDR3 is CASAGTAYTGELFF. The CDR3 DNA sequence: TGTGCCAGCGCCGGGACCGCTTACACCGGGGAGCTGTTTTTT.

Here the CDR3 DNA reads TGTGCCAGCAGCCACTCGTCGTCCGCTAGGTCTACTAGCACAGATACGCAGTATTTT. Its translation is CASSHSSSARSTSTDTQYF. The rearrangement uses TRBV3-1 (or the pseudogene TRBV3-2) and TRBJ2-3, with D hard to call. V lost 3 bases, J lost 0 bases, and 22 bases lay in between. The CDR3 consists of 19 residues. The germline CDR1 and CDR2 sequences are LGHDT and YNNKEL (reference sequence).

CDR3 protein: CASATGAGDTQYF. The CDR3 nucleotides are TGTGCCAGTGCCACGGGGGCTGGAGATACGCAGTATTTT. This sequence joins TRBV18 and TRBJ2-3, with D perhaps matching TRBD1 or TRBD2 (6 bases each). The CDR3 is 13 amino acids. Germline V CDR1 and CDR2: KGHSH, LQKENI. V lost 9 bases to trimming and J lost 5 bases, with 15 bases between them. Supplemented by reference TRBV18 and TRBJ2-3, the full variable domain reads NAGVMQNPRHLVRRRGQEARLRCSPMKGHSHVYWYRQLPEEGLKFMVYLQKENIIDESGMPKERFSAEFPKEGPSILRIQQVVRGDSAAYFCASATGAGDTQYFGPGTRLTVL.

This clone occurred once. The chain couples TRBV5-1 to TRBJ2-3, with D perhaps TRBD1 or TRBD2 (5 bases each). V gave up 0 bases and J gave up 0 bases, with 17 bases separating them. CDR3 length: 18 residues. The V gene's germline CDR1 is SGHRS and CDR2 YFSETQ. CDR3 in amino acids: CASSLGGSRGGSTDTQYF. CDR3 DNA sequence: TGCGCCAGCAGCTTGGGGGGGTCTCGTGGTGGGAGCACAGATACGCAGTATTTT.

The chain joins TRBV5-4 to TRBJ1-1, with D tentatively TRBD1 (6 bases). Deletions cut 4 bases from V and 1 base from J, with 8 bases between. Germline assignment: CDR1 SGHNT and CDR2 YYREEE (reference sequence). The CDR3 sequence is 13 residues long. The CDR3 DNA reads as TGTGCCAGCAGCGCGGACAGGAACACTGAAGCTTTCTTT. This gives the protein CASSADRNTEAFF.

The CDR3 bases are TGTGCCAGCAGCCTTCCCGGGGCCGGGGCCAACGTCCTGACTTTC. Translated: CASSLPGAGANVLTF. The chain carries TRBV4-2 and TRBJ2-6; D may match TRBD1 or TRBD2 (5 bases each). V was clipped by 4 bases and J by 4 bases, with 11 bases between them. From germline, CDR1 is LGHNA and CDR2 YNFKEQ. The CDR3 consists of 15 residues.

This chain joins TRBV15 and TRBJ1-3, with D perhaps matching TRBD1 (5 bases). The germline V and J ends were trimmed by 2 bases and 9 bases, with 14 bases remaining between them. This CDR3 is built from 14 residues. CDR1 LNHNV and CDR2 YYDKDF come from the germline V gene (reference sequence). For the CDR3, the DNA is TGTGCCACCAGCAGACGGCAGCCCGGGGGCACCATATATTTT. Amino acid sequence: CATSRRQPGGTIYF.

This clone was observed a single time. The chain uses TRBV7-2 and TRBJ2-1; D perhaps matches TRBD2 (7 bases). CDR1 and CDR2 (germline): SGHTA, FQGNSA. Trimming pared 1 base from V and 16 bases from J, leaving 14 bases between. The CDR3 totals 12 residues. CDR3 amino acids: CASSLVGGELFF. The CDR3 DNA sequence: TGTGCCAGCAGCTTAGTAGGGGGGGAGCTTTTCTTC.

This chain links TRBV5-6 with TRBJ1-4; the D gene is possibly TRBD1 (6 bases). Germline V gene sequence: CDR1 SGHDT, CDR2 YYEEEE. The V end was cut by 4 bases, the J end by 5 bases, with 18 bases between. The length of the CDR3 is 16 residues. In DNA, the CDR3 is TGTGCCAGCAGCATGGTTTCGGACAGACCGAATGAAAAACTGTTTTTT. This gives the protein CASSMVSDRPNEKLFF. Full variable domain (outside the CDR3, taken from reference TRBV5-6 and TRBJ1-4): DAGVTQSPTHLIKTRGQQVTLRCSPKSGHDTVSWYQQALGQGPQFIFQYYEEEERQRGNFPDRFSGHQFPNYSSELNVNALLLGDSALYLCASSMVSDRPNEKLFFGSGTQLSVL.

V usage is TRBV12-1 and J usage is TRBJ2-7; the table's D call, TRBD2, has no DNA check behind it. TRBV12-1 is a recognized pseudogene. The CDR3 spans 15 residues. Written as DNA, the CDR3 is TGTGCCAGCAGCTTTGAGGCTAGCGGGACTTACGAGCAGTACTTC. Its translation is CASSFEASGTYEQYF.

The genes are TRBV18 and TRBJ2-7; TRBD1 agrees at 7 bases. The CDR3 extends over 14 amino acids. V dropped 2 bases and J dropped 2; count of bases not matched to a gene: 3. Germline CDR1 is KGHSH and CDR2 is LQKENI. The CDR3 nucleotides read TGTGCCAGCTCACCAGTACAGGGGCCCTACGAGCAGTACTTC. Translating it yields CASSPVQGPYEQYF.

The V and J genes are TRBV28 and TRBJ1-5; 8 bases map to TRBD1. V shed 6 bases, J shed 1 base, and the junction held 8 bases outside the gene matches. This CDR3 is 16 amino acids long. Germline V CDR1 and CDR2: MDHEN, SYDVKM. DNA for the CDR3: TGTGCCAGCAGCCCCAGGACAGGGCAAAGCAATCAGCCCCAGCATTTT. It encodes CASSPRTGQSNQPQHF.